This T cell receptor beta chain emerged from a study of CD8 T cells in Susac syndrome. This CDR3 region has 13 residues. Trimming shortened V by 7 bases and J by 0 bases, and 7 bases separated the two germline ends. An amount of RNA that ranged from about 0.45 to 1 ug was reverse transcribed with random hexamers. TCRdb redid the calling of the immunoSEQ multiplex PCR reads with MiXCR, one entry per CDR3 protein. The sample lists some 130,000 distinct CDR3 sequences; approximately 95% were seen once. The sequencing input was CD8+ T cells from PBMCs. The chain joins TRBV12-3 or TRBV12-4 to TRBJ1-5; D remains ambiguous. The receptor was isolated from a human donor with Susac syndrome. As DNA, the CDR3 is TGTGCCAGCACCAGCTATAGCAATCAGCCCCAGCATTTT. Its translation: CASTSYSNQPQHF.